This TCR beta chain was sequenced in a study of OX40 agonist ivuxolimab in advanced cancers. With regard to the full study: Ivuxolimab was an agonistic, fully human IgG2 monoclonal antibody directed against OX40 (CD134), a costimulatory receptor. Intravenous ivuxolimab was administered to patients every 2 weeks at six dose levels: 0.01, 0.1, 0.3, 1.5, 3 and 10 mg/kg. Of the approximately 50 dose-escalation patients, hepatocellular carcinoma was present in 19, melanoma in roughly 15, renal cell carcinoma in 9 and head and neck cancer in 9. In the dose-escalation cohort, around four fifths of patients were male, and the mean age was 60 years with a range of 23 to 79. Prior anti-PD-1, anti-PD-L1 or anti-CTLA-4 therapy was permitted, and 30% to 45% of dose-escalation patients had received checkpoint inhibitors. Three dose-escalation patients achieved partial responses, one with hepatocellular carcinoma and two with cutaneous melanoma. The point of sequencing TCRbeta in the periphery was to test whether ivuxolimab changed TCR sequence diversity and drove clonal T-cell expansion. The paper reports the monotherapy dose-escalation portion (N of about 50 patients) of the phase I ivuxolimab trial. The paper's findings and limits, for the study overall: Low levels of normalized T-cell clonal expansion were also seen in some patients who did not respond. In the 0.1-3.0 mg/kg groups, partial responders had among the lowest normalized peripheral clonal expansion, particularly in CD8+ T cells. After ivuxolimab, expanded clones were on average more numerous among CD8+ T cells than among CD4+ T cells. At doses of 0.1 to 3.0 mg/kg, clonal expansion of both CD4+ and CD8+ T cells in blood was seen between baseline and week 6. The antigen specificity of the clonally expanded peripheral T cells was not determined.

Patients with a history of autoimmune disease or receiving systemic immunosuppression were excluded from the trial. In every dose cohort, peripheral blood was drawn for TCR sequencing at baseline, cycle 4 day 1, and cycle 7 day 1. Samples were obtained from an open-label, multicenter, first-in-human phase I dose-escalation trial of ivuxolimab. Adults with locally advanced or metastatic melanoma, renal cell, hepatocellular, or head and neck squamous cell carcinoma were enrolled in the trial. Before TCR sequencing, CD4+ and CD8+ T cells were separately sorted from peripheral blood. To sequence the TCRbeta CDR3 region, genomic DNA was isolated from the sorted cells. The immunoSEQ Assay was used for sequencing of TCRbeta CDR3 regions. TCRdb carries this immuneACCESS record with in-frame sequences only. Its versions omit some clonotypes, under half of them owing to an unresolved V gene in the studies checked, with the rest unexplained. This sample is represented by roughly 13,000 clones; about 70% of them were singletons. The ten biggest clones cover 16% of the sample.

V loses 1 base, J loses 7 bases, and the germline ends lie 7 bases apart. Looking up the germline V gene yields CDR1 KGHSH and CDR2 LQKENI. From the cysteine through the phenylalanine, the CDR3 covers 12 amino acids. Left in the record is the CDR3 DNA by itself, 36 bases read in frame from the first base. Worth noting for this clone: This clone's antigen is unknown. No base qualities exist here, and no much larger clone lies one base off it.

The TCR originated in an adult with an advanced solid tumor such as melanoma, head and neck, liver or kidney cancer. The material sequenced was CD4+ or CD8+ T cells sorted from blood, taken in a trial of the OX40 agonist ivuxolimab. Recombination linked TRBV18 to TRBJ1-1; a weak D assignment points to TRBD1 (5 bases agree). The DNA is TGTGCCAGCTCACCACGGGGGAATGAAGCTTTCTTT. It translates as CASSPRGNEAFF.